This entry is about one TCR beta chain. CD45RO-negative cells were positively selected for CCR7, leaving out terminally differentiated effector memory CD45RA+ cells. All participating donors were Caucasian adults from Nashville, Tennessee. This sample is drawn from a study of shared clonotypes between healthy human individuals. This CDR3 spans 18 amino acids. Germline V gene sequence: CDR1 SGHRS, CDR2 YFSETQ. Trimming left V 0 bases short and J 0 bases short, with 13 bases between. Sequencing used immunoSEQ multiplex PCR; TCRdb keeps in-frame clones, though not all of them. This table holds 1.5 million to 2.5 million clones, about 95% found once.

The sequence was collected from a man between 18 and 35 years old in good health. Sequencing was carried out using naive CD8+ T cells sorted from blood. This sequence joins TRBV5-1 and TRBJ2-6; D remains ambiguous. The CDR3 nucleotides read TGCGCCAGCAGCTTGGCGCTGGGGAAACTCTCTGGGGCCAACGTCCTGACTTTC. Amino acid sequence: CASSLALGKLSGANVLTF.